A single T cell receptor (beta chain) is shown here with its context. Its antigen is not identified. The CDR3 spans 15 residues. Germline loops: CDR1 SGHTA, CDR2 FQGTGA. Unmatched junction bases numbered 12, after V lost 4 bases and J lost 8 bases. The method was immunoSEQ multiplex PCR; TCRdb's version includes in-frame clones alone and lacks a portion of them. The repertoire holds a few million clones, with under 95% as singletons. The entry originates in a study of shared clonotypes between healthy human individuals. Study outcomes and limitations: For sorted subsets, rarefaction showed incomplete sequencing despite large depth.

It was into CD45RA+ naive and CD45RA-negative memory subsets that the CD4+ cells were split. The rearrangement links TRBV7-3 to TRBJ1-1; 8 bases align to TRBD1. This sequence was found in a man between 18 and 29 years old in good health. Some clones in this sample may be carry-over from other donors' samples. The sample taken for sequencing was naive CD4+ T cells from PBMCs. Subset reported: CD45RA+ positively selected. CDR3 sequence (DNA): TGTGCCAGCAGCTCTATGCCAGGGGGCCGAGGGGAAGCTTTCTTT. Residues: CASSSMPGGRGEAFF. Using reference TRBV7-3 and TRBJ1-1 for the parts outside the CDR3, the full variable domain is GAGVSQTPSNKVTEKGKYVELRCDPISGHTALYWYRQSLGQGPEFLIYFQGTGAADDSGLPNDRFFAVRPEGSVSTLKIQRTERGDSAVYLCASSSMPGGRGEAFFGQGTRLTVV.